The clone carrying this TCR beta chain has only a few counts. The data are from a study of tissue T cells after allogeneic stem cell transplantation. TCRdb's table, derived via immunoSEQ multiplex PCR, lists solely in-frame clones and lacks some. The sample lists some 4,500 clones; roughly three quarters were seen once. V was shortened by 1 base and J by 2 bases, with 9 bases between the two germline ends. The CDR3 is 15 residues long. Germline V gene sequence: CDR1 KGHDR, CDR2 SFDVKD. The sequencing here drew on duodenal tissue, taken at autopsy. The TCR was taken from a female patient aged 18 to 49 with steroid-refractory graft-versus-host disease after an allogeneic stem cell transplant. T cells may partly derive from the graft donor. This chain links TRBV24-1 with TRBJ2-3; a possible D gene is TRBD1 (6 bases). The CDR3 spells CATSDLQGDTDTQYF. DNA for the CDR3: TGTGCCACCAGTGATTTACAGGGTGACACAGATACGCAGTATTTT.